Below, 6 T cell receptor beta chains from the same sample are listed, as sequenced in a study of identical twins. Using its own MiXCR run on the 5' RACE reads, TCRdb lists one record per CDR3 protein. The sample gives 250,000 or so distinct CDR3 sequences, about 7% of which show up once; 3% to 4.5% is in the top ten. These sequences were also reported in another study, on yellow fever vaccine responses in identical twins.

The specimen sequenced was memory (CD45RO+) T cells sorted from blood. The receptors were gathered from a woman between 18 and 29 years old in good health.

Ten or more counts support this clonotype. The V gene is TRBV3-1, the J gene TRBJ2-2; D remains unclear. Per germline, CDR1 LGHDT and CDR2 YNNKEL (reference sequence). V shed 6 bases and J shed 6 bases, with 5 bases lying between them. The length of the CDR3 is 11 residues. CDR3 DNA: TGTGCCAGCAGGGGTCCCGGGGAGCTGTTTTTT. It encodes CASRGPGELFF. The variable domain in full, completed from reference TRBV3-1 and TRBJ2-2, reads DTAVSQTPKYLVTQMGNDKSIKCEQNLGHDTMYWYKQDSKKFLKIMFSYNNKELIINETVPNRFSPKSPDKAHLNLHINSLELGDSAVYFCASRGPGELFFGEGSRLTVL.

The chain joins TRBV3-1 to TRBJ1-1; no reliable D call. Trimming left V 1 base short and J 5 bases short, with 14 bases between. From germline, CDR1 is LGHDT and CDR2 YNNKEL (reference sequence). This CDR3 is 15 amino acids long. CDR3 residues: CASSQAGGLGTEAFF. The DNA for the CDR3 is TGTGCCAGCAGCCAAGCTGGTGGACTTGGTACTGAAGCTTTCTTT. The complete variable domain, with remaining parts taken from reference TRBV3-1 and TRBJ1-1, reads DTAVSQTPKYLVTQMGNDKSIKCEQNLGHDTMYWYKQDSKKFLKIMFSYNNKELIINETVPNRFSPKSPDKAHLNLHINSLELGDSAVYFCASSQAGGLGTEAFFGQGTRLTVV.

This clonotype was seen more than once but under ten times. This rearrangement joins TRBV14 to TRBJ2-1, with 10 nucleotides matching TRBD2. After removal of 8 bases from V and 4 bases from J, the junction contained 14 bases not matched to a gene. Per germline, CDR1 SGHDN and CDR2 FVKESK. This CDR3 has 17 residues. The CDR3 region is CASSLSGSGGAYNEQFF. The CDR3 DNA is TGTGCCAGCTCCTTATCAGGCAGCGGGGGGGCTTACAATGAGCAGTTCTTC.

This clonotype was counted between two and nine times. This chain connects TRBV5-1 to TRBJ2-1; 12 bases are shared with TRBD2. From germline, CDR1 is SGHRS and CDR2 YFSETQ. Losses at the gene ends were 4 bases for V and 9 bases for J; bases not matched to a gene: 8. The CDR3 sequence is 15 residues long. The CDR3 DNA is TGCGCCAGCAGCCAGAGCCTAGCGGGAGGGCTTGAGCAGTTCTTC. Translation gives CASSQSLAGGLEQFF.

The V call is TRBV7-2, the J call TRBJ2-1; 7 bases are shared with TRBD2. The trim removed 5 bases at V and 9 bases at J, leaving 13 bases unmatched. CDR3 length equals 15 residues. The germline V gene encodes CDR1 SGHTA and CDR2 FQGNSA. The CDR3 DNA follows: TGTGCCAGCAGCCGAGAACGGACGGGGGGAGGTGAGCAGTTCTTC. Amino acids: CASSRERTGGGEQFF.

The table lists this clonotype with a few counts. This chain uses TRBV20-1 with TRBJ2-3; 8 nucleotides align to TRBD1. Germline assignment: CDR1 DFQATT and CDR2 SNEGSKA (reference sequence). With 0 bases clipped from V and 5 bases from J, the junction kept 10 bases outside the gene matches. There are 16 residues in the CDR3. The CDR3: CSARDPSTGVGDTQYF. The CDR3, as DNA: TGCAGTGCTAGAGATCCGTCGACAGGGGTAGGAGATACGCAGTATTTT.